The 2 T cell receptor beta chains below were found in one sample sequenced in a study of molecular identifiers for immune sequencing clone quantification. TCRdb re-called the PCR reads with MiXCR, one entry per CDR3 protein. This table holds 85,000 to 100,000 distinct CDR3 sequences, 20% to 30% found once. Sequencing input: naive CD8+ T cells from blood, with Jurkat cell RNA spiked in. The sample's subset: FACS-sorted CD8+CD4-CCR7+CD45RA+ naive T cells. All receptors derive from a human donor in good health. Some libraries in this study had Jurkat cell RNA spiked in.

This clonotype has only one observation. This chain joins TRBV2 and TRBJ1-5; D possibly corresponds to TRBD1 (5 bases). Per the germline V gene, CDR1 is SNHLY and CDR2 is FYNNEI. The CDR3 covers 14 residues. Trimming shortened V by 5 bases and J by 4 bases, and 12 bases separated the two germline ends. The CDR3 bases are TGTGCCAGCAGTCCGGGACCGCTAAATCAGCCCCAGCATTTT. It codes for CASSPGPLNQPQHF.

In this sample, this clonotype turned up many times. V usage is TRBV7-6 and J usage is TRBJ1-3; 7 bases map to TRBD1. V was pared by 1 base and J by 0 bases, with 6 bases of the junction left unmatched. This CDR3 comprises 17 residues. Germline V CDR1 and CDR2: SGHVS, FNYEAQ. DNA of the CDR3: TGTGCCAGCAGCTTAGGGAGACAGGGTTCCTCTGGAAACACCATATATTTT. Its translation: CASSLGRQGSSGNTIYF.